The 3 T cell receptor beta chains in this list originate from one sample, sequenced in a study of cytomegalovirus exposure and HLA in healthy donors. Primers: 60 Vbeta forward and 13 Jbeta reverse. Produced via immunoSEQ multiplex PCR; TCRdb's table is partial and in-frame only. The data contain around 150,000 clones, 84% of them singletons. The source material was PBMCs. The receptor source for this set is a boy between 2 and 10 years old in good health and CMV-seronegative.

DNA for the CDR3: TGTGCCAGTAGTAATATCCTAGGACAGGGCTATGGCTACACCTTC. Protein: CASSNILGQGYGYTF. This chain joins TRBV19 and TRBJ1-2; 8 nucleotides agree with TRBD1. The ends lost 4 bases at V and 4 bases at J; junction bases unmatched: 8. This CDR3 contains 15 residues. Germline V gene data show CDR1 as LNHDA and CDR2 as SQIVND (reference sequence). Filled out from reference TRBV19 and TRBJ1-2, the complete variable domain reads DGGITQSPKYLFRKEGQNVTLSCEQNLNHDAMYWYRQDPGQGLRLIYYSQIVNDFQKGDIAEGYSVSREKKESFPLTVTSAQKNPTAFYLCASSNILGQGYGYTFGSGTRLTVV.

The chain carries TRBV29-1 and TRBJ2-3, with unresolved D. This CDR3 is built from 12 residues. V lost 8 bases and J lost 2, with 11 bases in between. From germline, CDR1 is SQVTM and CDR2 ANQGSEA. The CDR3 reads CSSGPNTDTQYF. CDR3 in DNA: TGCAGCTCTGGCCCAAACACAGATACGCAGTATTTT.

The rearrangement joins TRBV9 to TRBJ1-2; 9 bases are shared with TRBD1. CDR1 SGDLS and CDR2 YYNGEE come from the germline V gene. J lost 1 base, V lost 0 bases, and 4 bases had no gene match. This CDR3 has 16 amino acids. For the CDR3, the DNA is TGTGCCAGCAGCGTAGACCCGACAGGGGGTAACTATGGCTACACCTTC. This translates into CASSVDPTGGNYGYTF. Using reference TRBV9 and TRBJ1-2 for the parts outside the CDR3, the full variable domain is DSGVTQTPKHLITATGQRVTLRCSPRSGDLSVYWYQQSLDQGLQFLIQYYNGEERAKGNILERFSAQQFPDLHSELNLSSLELGDSALYFCASSVDPTGGNYGYTFGSGTRLTVV.